This T cell receptor beta chain was found in a study of Tregs in tolerant kidney transplant recipients. With regard to this clone: Its antigen is not identified.

Thawed PBMCs were FACS-sorted into unstimulated CD4+CD25+CD127- regulatory T cells, CD4+CD25- non-regulatory cells, CD4 and CD8 cells. An overnight rest at 37°C with 200 IU/ml IL-2 preceded regulatory T cell sorting from thawed PBMCs. The method was immunoSEQ multiplex PCR; TCRdb's version includes in-frame clones alone and lacks a portion of them. The sample includes roughly 45,000 clones, about 90% of them seen just once. The CDR3 is made up of 16 amino acids. Trimming removed 1 base at V and 3 bases at J, with 12 bases between. Germline V gives CDR1 KGHSH, CDR2 LQKENI. Study-level findings and limits: Findings come from small patient numbers and require larger validation.

The material sequenced was Tregs from blood. This rearrangement joins TRBV18 to TRBJ2-2; D gene ambiguous. The clonotype originates from a human donor in good health. The CDR3 DNA sequence: TGTGCCAGCTCACCACTACAAGGGCGAGACACCGGGGAGCTGTTTTTT. Its translation is CASSPLQGRDTGELFF.